A few counts support the clone carrying this T cell receptor (beta chain). Its target is not known. The sample belongs to a study of post-analysis software for immune sequencing data. The study's findings and limits: Under F measure analysis, samples from one preparation batch co-clustered strongly. Elevated frequency relative to controls characterized four to six TRBV segments in patients, TRBV5-6, TRBV5-1 and TRBV20-1 among them.

Germline values: CDR1 MNHNY, CDR2 SVGAGI (reference sequence). Trimming left V 6 bases short and J 0 bases short, with 8 bases between. This CDR3 is built from 13 residues. Presence of unique molecular identifiers characterized the TCR beta cDNA libraries. Each sample of roughly 0.95 to 10 million input T cells yielded 500,000 or so cDNA molecules, so each molecule approximated one T cell. One entry per CDR3 protein, called by TCRdb with MiXCR from the PCR reads. The table lists 650,000 to 850,000 distinct CDR3 sequences, approximately 57% of them singletons. Sequencing input: blood. This TCR came from a girl between 5 and 17 years old with multiple sclerosis. The rearrangement joins TRBV6-6 to TRBJ1-2; no firm D call. CDR3 loop: CASSEDANYGYTF. Here the CDR3 DNA reads TGTGCCAGCAGCGAGGACGCTAACTATGGCTACACCTTC.